The following is a TCR beta chain sequence with its context. Study processing details: The authors estimated nucleated cell counts from reference gene primer amplification. Measured with immunoSEQ multiplex PCR; TCRdb has only the in-frame clones, and not every one. Clone size and the V and J calls come from that table; the DNA yielded D and trimming. This sample has about 300,000 clones, with about 88% found just once. The sample comes from a study of blood T cell repertoires in COVID-19. Whole-study context: The United States, Italy and Spain supplied acute and convalescent COVID-19 samples. Sample material is recorded as cDNA or gDNA derived from T cells, B-cell-depleted T cells, or PBMCs.

Recruited during active infection, patients (from Seattle) were subsequently followed longitudinally. The junction had 12 bases not matched to a gene; V was cut back by 5 bases and J by 0 bases. CDR1 is MNHEY and CDR2 is SMNVEV in the germline V gene (reference sequence). The CDR3 runs 17 residues. Sequenced sample: peripheral blood. The rearrangement uses TRBV27 and TRBJ2-7, with 8 bases aligning to TRBD2. This sequence was found in a human donor with COVID-19, enrolled during active disease. The donor label of this sample is uncertain. CDR3 in DNA: TGTGCCAGCAGTAGCGGGGGACGGGGCTACCCCTCCTACGAGCAGTACTTC. Its protein product is CASSSGGRGYPSYEQYF.